The clone carrying this TCR beta chain was seen a handful of times. The V and J ends lost 1 base and 2 bases respectively, with 11 bases between them. CDR3 size: 15 residues. Looked up from germline, CDR1 is DFQATT and CDR2 is SNEGSKA (reference sequence). This record comes from a study of T-cell reconstitution after alpha-beta-depleted transplantation in children. Unique molecular identifiers were built into the TCRbeta library. TCRdb re-called the PCR reads with MiXCR, one entry per CDR3 protein. The sample shows approximately 420,000 distinct CDR3 sequences, approximately 11% of them seen only once.

The genes are TRBV20-1 and TRBJ2-2, with D unclear. The sample was PBMCs from the stem cell graft donor, taken from the stem cell graft. This receptor was taken from a human donor who donated a stem cell graft to a child with acute myeloid leukemia. The CDR3 loop reads CSARVAGVNTGELFF. CDR3 nucleotide sequence: TGCAGTGCTAGAGTGGCAGGAGTTAACACCGGGGAGCTGTTTTTT.